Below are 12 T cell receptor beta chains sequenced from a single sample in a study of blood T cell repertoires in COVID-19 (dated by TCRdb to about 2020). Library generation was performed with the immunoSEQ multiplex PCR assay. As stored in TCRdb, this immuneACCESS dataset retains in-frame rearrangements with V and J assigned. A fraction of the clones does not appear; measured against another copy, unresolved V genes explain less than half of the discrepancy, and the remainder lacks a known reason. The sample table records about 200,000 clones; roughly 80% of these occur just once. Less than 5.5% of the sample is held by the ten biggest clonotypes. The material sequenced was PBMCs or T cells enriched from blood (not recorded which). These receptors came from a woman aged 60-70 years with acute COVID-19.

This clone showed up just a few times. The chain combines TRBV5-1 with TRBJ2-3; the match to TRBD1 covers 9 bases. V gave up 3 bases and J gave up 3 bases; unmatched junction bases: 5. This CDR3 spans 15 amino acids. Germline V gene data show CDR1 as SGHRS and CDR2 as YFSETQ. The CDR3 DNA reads TGCGCCAGCAGCTCAGGACAGGGGATGACAGATACGCAGTATTTT. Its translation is CASSSGQGMTDTQYF.

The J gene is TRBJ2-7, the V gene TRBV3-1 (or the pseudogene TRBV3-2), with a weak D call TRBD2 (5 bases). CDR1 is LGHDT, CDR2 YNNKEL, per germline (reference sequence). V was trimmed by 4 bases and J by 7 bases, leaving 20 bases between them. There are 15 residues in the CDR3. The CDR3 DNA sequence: TGTGCCAGCAGCCCAGCGGCTAGTCAAGTCGGGGAGCAGTACTTC. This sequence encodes CASSPAASQVGEQYF.

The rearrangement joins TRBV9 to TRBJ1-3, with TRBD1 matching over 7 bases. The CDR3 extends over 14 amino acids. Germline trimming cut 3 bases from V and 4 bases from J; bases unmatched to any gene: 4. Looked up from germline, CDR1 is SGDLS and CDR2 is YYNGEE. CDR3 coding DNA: TGTGCCAGCAGCGCAACAGGGGACGGAAACACCATATATTTT. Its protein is CASSATGDGNTIYF.

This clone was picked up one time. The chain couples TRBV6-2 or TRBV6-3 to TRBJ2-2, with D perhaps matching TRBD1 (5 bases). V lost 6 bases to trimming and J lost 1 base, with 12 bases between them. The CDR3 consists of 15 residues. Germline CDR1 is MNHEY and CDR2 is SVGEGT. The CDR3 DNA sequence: TGTGCCAGCAGCCGTAGACAGTTGAACACCGGGGAGCTGTTTTTT. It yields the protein CASSRRQLNTGELFF.

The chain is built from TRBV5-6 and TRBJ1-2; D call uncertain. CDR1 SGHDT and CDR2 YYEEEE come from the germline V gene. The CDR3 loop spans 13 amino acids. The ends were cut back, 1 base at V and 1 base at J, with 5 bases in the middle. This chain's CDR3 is CASSLRSNYGYTF. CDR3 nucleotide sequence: TGTGCCAGCAGCTTGCGGAGTAACTATGGCTACACCTTC.

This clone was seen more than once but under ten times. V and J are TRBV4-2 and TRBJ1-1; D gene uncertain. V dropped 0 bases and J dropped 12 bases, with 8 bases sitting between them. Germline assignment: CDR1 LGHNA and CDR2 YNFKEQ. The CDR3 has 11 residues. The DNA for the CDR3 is TGTGCCAGCAGCCAAGACCTTGACACTTTCTTT. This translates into CASSQDLDTFF.

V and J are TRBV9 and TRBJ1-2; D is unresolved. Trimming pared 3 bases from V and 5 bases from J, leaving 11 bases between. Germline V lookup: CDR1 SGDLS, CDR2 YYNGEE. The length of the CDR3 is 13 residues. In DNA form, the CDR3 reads TGTGCCAGCAGCGCCACGACGGGGTATGGCTACACCTTC. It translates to CASSATTGYGYTF.

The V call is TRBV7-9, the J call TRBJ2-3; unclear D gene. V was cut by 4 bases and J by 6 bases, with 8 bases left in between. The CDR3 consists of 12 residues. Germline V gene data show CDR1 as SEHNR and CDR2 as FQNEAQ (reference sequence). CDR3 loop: CASSSHLDTQYF. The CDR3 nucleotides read TGTGCCAGCAGCTCCCATTTGGATACGCAGTATTTT.

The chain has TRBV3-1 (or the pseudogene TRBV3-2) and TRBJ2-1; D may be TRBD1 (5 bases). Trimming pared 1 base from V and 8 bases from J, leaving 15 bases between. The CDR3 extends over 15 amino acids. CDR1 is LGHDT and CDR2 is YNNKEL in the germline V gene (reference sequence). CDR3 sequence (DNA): TGTGCCAGCAGCCAAGTCTTACACCAGGGTTATGAGCAGTTCTTC. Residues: CASSQVLHQGYEQFF.

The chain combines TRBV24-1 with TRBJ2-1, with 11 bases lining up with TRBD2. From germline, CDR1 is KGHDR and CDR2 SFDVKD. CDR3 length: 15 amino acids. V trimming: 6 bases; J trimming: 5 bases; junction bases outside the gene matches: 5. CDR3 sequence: CATSTSGRGNNEQFF. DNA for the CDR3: TGTGCCACCAGTACTAGCGGGAGAGGGAACAATGAGCAGTTCTTC.

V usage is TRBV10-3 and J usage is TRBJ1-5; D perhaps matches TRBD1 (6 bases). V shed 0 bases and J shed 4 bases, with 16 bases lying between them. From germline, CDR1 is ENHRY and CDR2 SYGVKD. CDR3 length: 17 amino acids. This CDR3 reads CAISESMYSTGNQPQHF. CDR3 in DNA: TGTGCCATCAGTGAGTCGATGTACTCGACAGGTAATCAGCCCCAGCATTTT.

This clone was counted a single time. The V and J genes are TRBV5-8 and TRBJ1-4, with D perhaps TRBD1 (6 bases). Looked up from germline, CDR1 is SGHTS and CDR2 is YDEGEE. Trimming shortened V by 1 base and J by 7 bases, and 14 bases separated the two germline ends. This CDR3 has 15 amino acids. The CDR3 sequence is CASSLTGPLGEKLFF. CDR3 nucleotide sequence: TGTGCCAGCAGCTTGACAGGGCCGTTGGGTGAAAAACTGTTTTTT.